Below, one T cell receptor beta chain is given with its context. Its antigen remains unknown. It was 150 to 250 ng DNA, 28,000 or so T cell genomes, that sorted-subset replicate PCRs used. Assay: immunoSEQ multiplex PCR; the TCRdb copy retains only in-frame clones and omits some. The sample contains roughly 770,000 clones, about 96% of which appear only once. The naive CD8 subset, CD45RO-negative cells positively selected for CCR7, excluded terminally differentiated effector memory CD45RA+ cells. The data stem from a study of shared clonotypes between healthy human individuals. Study-wide background: Aged between 18 and 49, the donors were a couple of women and three men.

Regarding the study as a whole: Compared with clonotypes that all four donors shared, non-shared clonotypes had lower generation probabilities. The naive CD4 repertoires of a handful of donors were compared, and 5% to 6.5% of clonotypes were shared.

Trimming at V came to 0 bases and at J to 2 bases, leaving 3 bases not matched to a gene. Germline CDR1 SGHNT, CDR2 YYREEE (reference sequence). CDR3 length: 16 residues. The chain recombines TRBV5-4 with TRBJ2-2, with TRBD1 matching 8 bases. The sequenced material came from naive CD8+ T cells sorted from blood. This TCR came from a man aged 25 to 40 in good health. The CDR3 loop reads CASSLGDRGNTGELFF. CDR3 DNA: TGTGCCAGCAGCTTGGGAGACAGGGGAAACACCGGGGAGCTGTTTTTT.